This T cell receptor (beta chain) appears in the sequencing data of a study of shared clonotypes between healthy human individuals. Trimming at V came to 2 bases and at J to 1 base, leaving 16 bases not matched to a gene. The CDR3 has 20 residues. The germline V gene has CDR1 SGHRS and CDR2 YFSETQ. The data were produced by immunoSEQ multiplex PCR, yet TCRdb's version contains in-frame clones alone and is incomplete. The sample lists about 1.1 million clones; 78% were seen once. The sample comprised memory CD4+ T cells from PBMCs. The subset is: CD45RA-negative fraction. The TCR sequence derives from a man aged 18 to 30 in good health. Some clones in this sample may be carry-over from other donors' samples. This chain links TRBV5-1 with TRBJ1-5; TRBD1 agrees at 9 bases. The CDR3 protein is CASSLEVLDRGPGSNQPQHF. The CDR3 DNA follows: TGCGCCAGCAGCTTAGAAGTCCTGGACAGGGGCCCGGGAAGCAATCAGCCCCAGCATTTT.